This T cell receptor beta chain was sequenced during a study of cytomegalovirus exposure and HLA in healthy donors. This CDR3 spans 15 amino acids. The trim removed 2 bases at V and 10 bases at J, leaving 7 bases unmatched. Germline loops: CDR1 MGHDK, CDR2 SYGVNS. The PCR employed 60 Vbeta primers together with 13 Jbeta primers. Original handling: There were about 80 million unique TCR beta chains by a later count, and about 12 million of them were shared. The repertoire was sequenced with immunoSEQ multiplex PCR; TCRdb's copy has only in-frame clones and lacks some. V and J calls and clone size are as listed in that table; D and trimming were resolved from the DNA. This sample has over 95,000 clones, with around 76% found just once.

This sequence originates from a middle-aged woman in good health and CMV-seropositive. This chain connects TRBV25-1 to TRBJ1-6; 8 nucleotides agree with TRBD1. The sample taken for sequencing was PBMCs. CDR3 in amino acids: CASSESGQGTSPLHF. The CDR3 DNA follows: TGTGCCAGCAGTGAAAGCGGACAGGGAACCTCACCCCTCCACTTT.